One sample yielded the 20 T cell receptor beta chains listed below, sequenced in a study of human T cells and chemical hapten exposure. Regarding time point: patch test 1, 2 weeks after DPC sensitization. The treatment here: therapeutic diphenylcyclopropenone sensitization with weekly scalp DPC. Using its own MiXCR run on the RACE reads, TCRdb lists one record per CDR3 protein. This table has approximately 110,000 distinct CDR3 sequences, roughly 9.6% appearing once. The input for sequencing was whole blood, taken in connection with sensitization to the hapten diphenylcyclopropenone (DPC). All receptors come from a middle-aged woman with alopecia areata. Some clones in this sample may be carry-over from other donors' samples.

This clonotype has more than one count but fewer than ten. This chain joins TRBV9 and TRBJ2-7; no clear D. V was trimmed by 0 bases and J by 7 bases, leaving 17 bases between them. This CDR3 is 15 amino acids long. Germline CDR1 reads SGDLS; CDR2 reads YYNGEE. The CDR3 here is CASSVDSQVPWEQYF. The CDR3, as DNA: TGTGCCAGCAGCGTAGACAGTCAGGTCCCTTGGGAGCAGTACTTC.

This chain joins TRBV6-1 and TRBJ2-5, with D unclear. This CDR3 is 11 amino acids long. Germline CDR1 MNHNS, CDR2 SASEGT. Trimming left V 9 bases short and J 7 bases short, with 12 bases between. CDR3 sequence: CASRSGATQYF. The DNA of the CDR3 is TGTGCCAGTCGGTCGGGCGCGACCCAGTACTTC.

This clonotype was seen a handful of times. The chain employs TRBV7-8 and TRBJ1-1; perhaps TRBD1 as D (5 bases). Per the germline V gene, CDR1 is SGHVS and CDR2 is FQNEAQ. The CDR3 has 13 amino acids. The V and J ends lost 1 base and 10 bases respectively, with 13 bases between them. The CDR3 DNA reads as TGTGCCAGCAGCTTAGATACCAGGGATTTAGCTTTCTTT. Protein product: CASSLDTRDLAFF.

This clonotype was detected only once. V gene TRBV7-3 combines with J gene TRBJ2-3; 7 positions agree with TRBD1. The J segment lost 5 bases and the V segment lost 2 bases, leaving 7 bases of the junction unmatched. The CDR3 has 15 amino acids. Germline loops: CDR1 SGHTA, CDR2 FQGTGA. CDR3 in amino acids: CASSLGAGGGDTQYF. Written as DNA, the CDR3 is TGTGCCAGCAGCTTAGGGGCAGGGGGTGGAGATACGCAGTATTTT.

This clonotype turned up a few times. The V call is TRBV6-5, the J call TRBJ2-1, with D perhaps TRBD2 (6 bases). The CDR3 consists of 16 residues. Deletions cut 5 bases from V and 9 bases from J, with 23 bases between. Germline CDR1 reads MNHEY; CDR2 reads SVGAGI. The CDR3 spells CASSLRDSWGHSEQFF. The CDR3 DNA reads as TGTGCCAGCAGTCTACGGGACTCCTGGGGCCATTCTGAGCAGTTCTTC.

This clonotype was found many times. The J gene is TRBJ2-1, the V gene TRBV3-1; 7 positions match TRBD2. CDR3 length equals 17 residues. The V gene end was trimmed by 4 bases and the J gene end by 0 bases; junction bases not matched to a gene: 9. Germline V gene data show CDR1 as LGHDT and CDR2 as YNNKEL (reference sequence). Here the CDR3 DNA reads TGTGCCAGCAGCCTTTCATCGCTAGCGGCCTCCTACAATGAGCAGTTCTTC. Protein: CASSLSSLAASYNEQFF.

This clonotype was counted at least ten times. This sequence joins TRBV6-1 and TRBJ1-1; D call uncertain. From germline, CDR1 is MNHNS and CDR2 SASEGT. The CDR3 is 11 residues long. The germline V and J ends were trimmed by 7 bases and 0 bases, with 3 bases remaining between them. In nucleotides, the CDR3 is TGTGCCAGCACTATGAACACTGAAGCTTTCTTT. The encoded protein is CASTMNTEAFF.

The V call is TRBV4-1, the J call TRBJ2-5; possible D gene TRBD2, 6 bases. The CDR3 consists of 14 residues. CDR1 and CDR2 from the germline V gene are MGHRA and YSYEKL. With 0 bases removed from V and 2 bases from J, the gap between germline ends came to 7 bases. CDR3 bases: TGCGCCAGCAGCCAAGATCGGGGGCAAGAGACCCAGTACTTC. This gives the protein CASSQDRGQETQYF.

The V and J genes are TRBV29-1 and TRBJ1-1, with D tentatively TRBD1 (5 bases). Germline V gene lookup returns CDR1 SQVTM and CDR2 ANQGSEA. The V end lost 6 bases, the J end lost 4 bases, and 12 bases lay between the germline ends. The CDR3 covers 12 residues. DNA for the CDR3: TGCAGCGTAGAATGGGACCGCACTGAAGCTTTCTTT. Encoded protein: CSVEWDRTEAFF.

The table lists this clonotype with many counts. This CDR3 reads CASSFVGIRYNEQFF. The CDR3 DNA reads TGTGCCAGCAGCTTCGTGGGAATCCGATACAATGAGCAGTTCTTC. The chain recombines TRBV7-9 with TRBJ2-1; D gene ambiguous. V was shortened by 3 bases and J by 4 bases, with 13 bases between the two germline ends. CDR1 is SEHNR, CDR2 FQNEAQ, per germline (reference sequence). The CDR3 loop spans 15 amino acids.

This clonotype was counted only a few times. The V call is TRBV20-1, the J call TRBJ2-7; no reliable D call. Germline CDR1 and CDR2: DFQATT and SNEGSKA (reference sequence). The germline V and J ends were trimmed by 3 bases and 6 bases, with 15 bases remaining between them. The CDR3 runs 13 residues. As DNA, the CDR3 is TGCAGTGCTAGCAAGGTTGAATTGAGCGAGCAGTACTTC. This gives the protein CSASKVELSEQYF.

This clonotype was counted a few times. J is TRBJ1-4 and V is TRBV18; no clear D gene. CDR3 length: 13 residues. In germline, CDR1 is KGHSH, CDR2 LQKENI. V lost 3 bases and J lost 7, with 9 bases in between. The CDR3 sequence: CASSPGAAEKLFF. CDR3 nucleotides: TGTGCCAGCTCACCCGGCGCAGCTGAAAAACTGTTTTTT.

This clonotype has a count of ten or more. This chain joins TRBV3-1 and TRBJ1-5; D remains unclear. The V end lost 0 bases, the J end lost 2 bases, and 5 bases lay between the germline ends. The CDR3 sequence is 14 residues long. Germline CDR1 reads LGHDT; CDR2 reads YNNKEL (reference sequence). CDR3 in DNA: TGTGCCAGCAGCCAAGACTGGGGCAATCAGCCCCAGCATTTT. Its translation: CASSQDWGNQPQHF.

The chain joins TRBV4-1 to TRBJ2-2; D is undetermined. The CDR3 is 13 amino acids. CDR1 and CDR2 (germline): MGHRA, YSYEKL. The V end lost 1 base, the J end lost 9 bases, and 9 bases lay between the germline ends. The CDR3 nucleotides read TGCGCCAGCAGCCAAGGGTCTACCAGGGAGCTGTTTTTT. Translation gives CASSQGSTRELFF.

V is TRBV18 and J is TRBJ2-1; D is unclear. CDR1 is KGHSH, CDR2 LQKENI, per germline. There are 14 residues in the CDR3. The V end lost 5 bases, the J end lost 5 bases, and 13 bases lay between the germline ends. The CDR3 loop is CASSLELGNNEQFF. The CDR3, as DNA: TGTGCCAGCTCATTAGAATTAGGTAACAATGAGCAGTTCTTC.

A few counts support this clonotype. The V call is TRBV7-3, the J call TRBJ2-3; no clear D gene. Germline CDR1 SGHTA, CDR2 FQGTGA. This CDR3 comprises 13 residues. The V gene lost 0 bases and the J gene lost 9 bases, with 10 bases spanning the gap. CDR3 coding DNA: TGTGCCAGCAGCTTAACGCCGGAAGGAACGCAGTATTTT. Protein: CASSLTPEGTQYF.

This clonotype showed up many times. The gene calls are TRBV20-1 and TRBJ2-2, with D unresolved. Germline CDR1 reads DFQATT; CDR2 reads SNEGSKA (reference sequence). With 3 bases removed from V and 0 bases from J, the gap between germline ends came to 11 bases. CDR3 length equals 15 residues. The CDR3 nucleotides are TGCAGTGCTAGCCCCCTAGGAACGAACACCGGGGAGCTGTTTTTT. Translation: CSASPLGTNTGELFF.

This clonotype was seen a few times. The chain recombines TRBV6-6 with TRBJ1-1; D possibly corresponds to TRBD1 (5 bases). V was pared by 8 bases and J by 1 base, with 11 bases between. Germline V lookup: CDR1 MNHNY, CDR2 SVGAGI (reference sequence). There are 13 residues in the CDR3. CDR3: CASPTDPNTEAFF. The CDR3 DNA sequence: TGTGCCAGCCCGACAGATCCGAACACTGAAGCTTTCTTT.

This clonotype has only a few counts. The CDR3 bases are TGTGCCAGCAGCTTGGGGCCCGTCGTGACTGAAGCTTTCTTT. The encoded protein is CASSLGPVVTEAFF. The V gene is TRBV5-5, the J gene TRBJ1-1, with D unresolved. The V and J ends lost 0 bases and 5 bases respectively, with 11 bases between them. Per germline, CDR1 SGHKS and CDR2 YYEKEE (reference sequence). The CDR3 is 14 amino acids.

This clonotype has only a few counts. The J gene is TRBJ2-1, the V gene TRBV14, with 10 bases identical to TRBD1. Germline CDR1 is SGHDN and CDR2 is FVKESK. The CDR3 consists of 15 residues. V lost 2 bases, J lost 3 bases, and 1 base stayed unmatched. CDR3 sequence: CASSQWDRGYNEQFF. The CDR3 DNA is TGTGCCAGCAGCCAATGGGACAGGGGCTACAATGAGCAGTTCTTC.